This passage covers 19 T cell receptor beta chains from one sample sequenced in a study of T cell repertoires in cytomegalovirus infection (dated by TCRdb to about 2019). Antigens for these TCRs are unknown. The sample's treatment or condition, from its label and the paper: in vitro stimulation with specific CMV peptide epitopes to enrich CMV-specific T cells. The instrument was an Illumina HiSeq 1500. The public reads were run again by TCRdb, first through fastp at Q25 and then through MiXCR, and only productive beta chains were kept. Here each entry gathers all rows of one CDR3 protein and keeps the most common genes and DNA. The sample table shows 750,000 to 900,000 distinct CDR3 sequences, and 25% to 30% are seen once. Roughly 13% of the sample is in the top ten clones. Sequencing used cultured CD8+ T cells from PBMCs, obtained from culture after CMV antigen stimulation. The receptors come from a human donor in good health (CMV status not recorded). Some clones in this sample may be carry-over from other donors' samples.

Ten or more counts support this clonotype. The rearrangement joins TRBV20-1 to TRBJ1-3; TRBD1 might be the D (5 bases). Germline CDR1 and CDR2: DFQATT and SNEGSKA (reference sequence). The CDR3 runs to 14 residues. Trimming stripped 5 bases from V and 0 bases from J, with 11 bases between. CDR3 region: CSAPGSSSGNTIYF. The CDR3 coding sequence is TGCAGTGCTCCAGGGTCTAGCTCTGGAAACACCATATATTTT.

This clonotype was seen a few times. V usage is TRBV27 and J usage is TRBJ2-3; 7 nucleotides align to TRBD1. The CDR3 has 15 amino acids. Germline CDR1 is MNHEY and CDR2 is SMNVEV (reference sequence). Trimming took 5 bases from V and 1 from J; bases not matched to a gene: 6. CDR3 coding DNA: TGTGCCAGCAGTCCAGACAGGGTGGGCACAGATACGCAGTATTTT. This encodes CASSPDRVGTDTQYF.

This clonotype was found a few times. The chain links TRBV5-1 to TRBJ1-2; TRBD1 is a possible D gene (6 bases). CDR3 size: 14 residues. V was shortened by 4 bases and J by 7 bases, with 17 bases between the two germline ends. Germline V lookup: CDR1 SGHRS, CDR2 YFSETQ. The CDR3 bases are TGCGCCAGCAGCATGATCAGGGGCAGGGGTGGCTACACCTTC. Its protein is CASSMIRGRGGYTF.

The V and J genes are TRBV7-3 and TRBJ2-5; TRBD1 agrees at 11 bases. The germline CDR1 and CDR2 sequences are SGHTA and FQGTGA. CDR3 length equals 17 residues. V was pared by 3 bases and J by 4 bases, with 10 bases of the junction left unmatched. The CDR3 DNA sequence: TGTGCCAGCAGCTTCACGGGACAGGGGGGACTCGGAGAGACCCAGTACTTC. Translating gives CASSFTGQGGLGETQYF. The full variable domain, in which reference TRBV7-3 and TRBJ2-5 provide the parts outside the CDR3, is GAGVSQTPSNKVTEKGKYVELRCDPISGHTALYWYRQSLGQGPEFLIYFQGTGAADDSGLPNDRFFAVRPEGSVSTLKIQRTERGDSAVYLCASSFTGQGGLGETQYFGPGTRLLVL.

This clonotype was counted only a few times. The V call is TRBV20-1, the J call TRBJ2-2; no clear D gene. CDR3 length equals 16 residues. Between the trimmed V and J ends, which lost 0 bases and 5 bases, there was a span of 16 bases. Germline CDR1 and CDR2: DFQATT and SNEGSKA (reference sequence). For the CDR3, the DNA is TGCAGTGCTAGAGACCCCAGGAGCGTCGGAACCGGGGAGCTGTTTTTT. Translation: CSARDPRSVGTGELFF.

This chain joins TRBV2 and TRBJ2-5; D unresolved. Per germline, CDR1 SNHLY and CDR2 FYNNEI. V dropped 7 bases and J dropped 5 bases, with 14 bases sitting between them. The CDR3 consists of 13 residues. The CDR3 loop is CASTQEPRETQYF. The CDR3 DNA reads TGTGCCAGCACCCAGGAGCCCAGGGAGACCCAGTACTTC.

V gene TRBV20-1 combines with J gene TRBJ1-1; weak D call: TRBD1 (6 bases). Germline V gene sequence: CDR1 DFQATT, CDR2 SNEGSKA (reference sequence). This CDR3 has 11 amino acids. V was trimmed by 7 bases and J by 4 bases, leaving 10 bases between them. DNA of the CDR3: TGCAGTGGGGGGCTTGGCACTGAAGCTTTCTTT. This sequence encodes CSGGLGTEAFF.

This clonotype was picked up many times. The chain is built from TRBV7-9 and TRBJ2-1, with TRBD2 identical over 13 bases. The CDR3 has 17 amino acids. Germline CDR1 and CDR2: SEHNR and FQNEAQ (reference sequence). V gave up 4 bases and J gave up 3 bases; unmatched junction bases: 6. CDR3 region: CASSSATSGGYYNEQFF. CDR3 DNA: TGTGCCAGCAGCTCCGCGACTAGCGGGGGGTACTACAATGAGCAGTTCTTC.

This clonotype has just a few counts. CDR3 sequence (DNA): TGTGCCAGCAGTTACACCTTTCAGGGGCTATATGGCTACACCTTC. This gives the protein CASSYTFQGLYGYTF. The chain has TRBV6-5 and TRBJ1-2; TRBD1 is a possible D gene (6 bases). Germline CDR1 and CDR2: MNHEY and SVGAGI. CDR3 size: 15 residues. V was pared by 2 bases and J by 5 bases, with 15 bases between.

The sample holds a few counts of this clonotype. V gene TRBV5-4 combines with J gene TRBJ1-2; 7 bases agree with TRBD1. J lost 3 bases, V lost 4 bases, and 6 bases had no gene match. Germline lookup yields CDR1 SGHNT and CDR2 YYREEE (reference sequence). CDR3 length equals 14 residues. In nucleotides, the CDR3 is TGTGCCAGCAGCGGGGGGACAGTTGACTATGGCTACACCTTC. It encodes CASSGGTVDYGYTF.

The gene calls are TRBV6-1 and TRBJ2-3, with 7 bases identical to TRBD2. Unmatched junction bases numbered 9, after V lost 11 bases and J lost 1 base. The germline CDR1 and CDR2 sequences are MNHNS and SASEGT. This CDR3 contains 14 residues. The CDR3 here is CAAGPLAGTDTQYF. Written as DNA, the CDR3 is TGTGCCGCTGGCCCTCTAGCGGGCACAGATACGCAGTATTTT.

The chain combines TRBV7-3 with TRBJ1-4; D is unclear. The germline CDR1 and CDR2 sequences are SGHTA and FQGTGA. The CDR3 sequence is 16 residues long. The ends were cut back, 5 bases at V and 2 bases at J, with 15 bases in the middle. The CDR3 nucleotides read TGTGCCAGCAGCGCCTACCCAGTCAGCACTAATGAAAAACTGTTTTTT. Its protein is CASSAYPVSTNEKLFF.

This clonotype was detected ten times or more. This chain joins TRBV7-2 and TRBJ2-3; no clear D gene. Trimming cost V 1 base and J 5 bases, with 4 bases left between them. The germline CDR1 and CDR2 sequences are SGHTA and FQGNSA. This CDR3 is built from 12 residues. The CDR3 sequence is CASSLGRDTQYF. The CDR3 nucleotides are TGTGCCAGCAGCTTAGGCAGAGATACGCAGTATTTT.

J is TRBJ2-5 and V is TRBV7-9; 8 bases are a match to TRBD1. The V gene's germline CDR1 is SEHNR and CDR2 FQNEAQ (reference sequence). The CDR3 extends over 16 amino acids. The junction had 12 bases not matched to a gene; V was cut back by 4 bases and J by 5 bases. The CDR3 spells CASSSRDRPIGETQYF. The CDR3 DNA reads as TGTGCCAGCAGCTCCCGGGACAGGCCAATTGGGGAGACCCAGTACTTC.

In its sample, this clonotype was seen many times. The CDR3 sequence: CASSRTGTQPQHF. CDR3 nucleotides: TGTGCCAGTAGTAGGACAGGGACTCAGCCCCAGCATTTT. This chain uses TRBV19 with TRBJ1-5; 8 nucleotides agree with TRBD1. J was trimmed by 6 bases and V by 4 bases; bases with no gene match: 2. The CDR3 is 13 residues long. CDR1 and CDR2 (germline): LNHDA, SQIVND (reference sequence).

This clonotype was seen only a few times. The V and J genes are TRBV5-1 and TRBJ2-3; 13 bases align to TRBD2. J lost 2 bases, V lost 2 bases, and 5 bases had no gene match. Germline V gene sequence: CDR1 SGHRS, CDR2 YFSETQ. This CDR3 region has 17 residues. In DNA, the CDR3 is TGCGCCAGCAGCTTAGCCGGGACTAGCGGGGCCACAGATACGCAGTATTTT. Translated, it gives CASSLAGTSGATDTQYF.

The V call is TRBV10-3, the J call TRBJ2-3; D uncertain. The CDR3 contains 13 residues. Germline V lookup: CDR1 ENHRY, CDR2 SYGVKD. The V end lost 4 bases, the J end lost 4 bases, and 9 bases lay between the germline ends. CDR3 sequence (DNA): TGTGCCATCAGTGGGTCAGGCCCAGATACGCAGTATTTT. It specifies CAISGSGPDTQYF.

J is TRBJ2-1 and V is TRBV19; no definite D call. Trimming left V 7 bases short and J 10 bases short, with 17 bases between. The germline CDR1 and CDR2 sequences are LNHDA and SQIVND (reference sequence). The CDR3 length is 13 residues. The CDR3 is CASTLGRMSEQFF. CDR3 sequence (DNA): TGTGCCAGTACCTTAGGACGCATGTCAGAGCAGTTCTTC.

The V call is TRBV2, the J call TRBJ1-1; D is ambiguous. The V gene's germline CDR1 is SNHLY and CDR2 FYNNEI. With 7 bases removed from V and 4 bases from J, the gap between germline ends came to 10 bases. The CDR3 totals 12 residues. The CDR3 reads CASTRRTTEAFF. As DNA, the CDR3 is TGTGCCAGCACCAGGAGGACCACTGAAGCTTTCTTT.